Included here is one T cell receptor beta chain sequence, with context. A junction boundary mismatches the germline segment, possibly from a read error. Method: immunoSEQ multiplex PCR; TCRdb's copy keeps in-frame clones and lacks some. The table records some 130,000 clones, about nine tenths of them present only once. Looked up from germline, CDR1 is MNHEY and CDR2 is SVGAGI. The CDR3 covers 14 residues. This record belongs to a study of cytomegalovirus exposure and HLA in healthy donors. J is TRBJ1-2 and V is TRBV6-5; a possible D gene is TRBD1 (5 bases). The TCR originated in a man aged 30 to 39 in good health and CMV-seronegative. Sequencing input: PBMCs. The chain's CDR3 is CTSSYRWAGGGYTF. The CDR3 DNA is TGTACCAGCAGTTACAGGTGGGCGGGAGGCGGCTACACCTTC.